This T cell receptor beta chain is drawn from a study of beta chain features in type 1 diabetes. Isolated RNA was reverse transcribed in full, so expressed TCRB transcripts were sequenced. Method: immunoSEQ multiplex PCR; TCRdb's copy keeps in-frame clones and lacks some. The top ten clones hold 0.62% of a sample with 150,000 to 200,000 clones, about 13% of them seen once. The CDR3 has 13 amino acids. Germline lookup yields CDR1 KGHSH and CDR2 LQKENI. The junction had 0 bases not matched to a gene; V was cut back by 3 bases and J by 2 bases. The table lists this clone with a few counts. Additional DNA sequences in this sample encode the identical CDR3.

Sequenced: central memory CD4+ T cells from blood. V and J are TRBV18 and TRBJ2-5, with 7 bases matching TRBD1. This clonotype was sampled from a woman under 30 in good health. CDR3 region: CASSPGQQETQYF. CDR3 coding DNA: TGTGCCAGCTCACCGGGACAGCAAGAGACCCAGTACTTC.